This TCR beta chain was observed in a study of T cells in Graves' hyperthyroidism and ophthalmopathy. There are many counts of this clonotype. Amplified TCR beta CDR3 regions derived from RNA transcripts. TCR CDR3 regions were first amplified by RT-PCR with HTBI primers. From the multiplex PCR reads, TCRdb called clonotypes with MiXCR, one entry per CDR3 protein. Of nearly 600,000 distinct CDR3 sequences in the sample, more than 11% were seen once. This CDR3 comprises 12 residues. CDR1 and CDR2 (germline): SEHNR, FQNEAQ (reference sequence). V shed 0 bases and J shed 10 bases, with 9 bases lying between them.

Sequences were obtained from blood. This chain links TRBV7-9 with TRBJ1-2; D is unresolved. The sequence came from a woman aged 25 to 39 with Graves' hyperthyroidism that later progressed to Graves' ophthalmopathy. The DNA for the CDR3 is TGTGCCAGCAGCTTAGCGGTGGATGACTACACCTTC. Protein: CASSLAVDDYTF.